One sample yielded the 18 T cell receptor beta chains listed below, sequenced in a study of T cell repertoires and HLA-DP antigens. Produced via immunoSEQ multiplex PCR; TCRdb's table is partial and in-frame only. The sample holds 85,000 to 90,000 clones, approximately 86% seen once. Their cognate antigens are unknown. The sequencing input was CD4+ T cells from PBMCs. These receptors were obtained from a man in his fifties or sixties in good health and CMV-seronegative.

This clone showed up just once. CDR3 DNA sequence: TGTGCCAGCAGCCCCGGGTATGGGGCAGGGTACACCGGGGAGCTGTTTTTT. This translates into CASSPGYGAGYTGELFF. The J gene is TRBJ2-2, the V gene TRBV5-8, with D possibly being TRBD1 (5 bases). In germline, CDR1 is SGHTS, CDR2 YDEGEE. This CDR3 comprises 17 residues. V was clipped by 4 bases and J by 3 bases, with 19 bases between them.

This chain joins TRBV9 and TRBJ2-3; the match to TRBD2 covers 8 bases. Germline assignment: CDR1 SGDLS and CDR2 YYNGEE. Losses at the gene ends were 1 base for V and 4 bases for J; bases not matched to a gene: 8. This CDR3 is built from 16 residues. CDR3 loop: CASSVMSGSRPDTQYF. DNA of the CDR3: TGTGCCAGCAGCGTAATGAGCGGGAGCCGGCCAGATACGCAGTATTTT.

The gene calls are TRBV7-6 and TRBJ1-5; 8 positions agree with TRBD1. V dropped 3 bases and J dropped 2; count of bases not matched to a gene: 0. The germline V gene has CDR1 SGHVS and CDR2 FNYEAQ. There are 14 residues in the CDR3. CDR3 DNA: TGTGCCAGCAGCTTGGGACAGGGCAATCAGCCCCAGCATTTT. This sequence encodes CASSLGQGNQPQHF.

V usage is TRBV27 and J usage is TRBJ2-7; 9 nucleotides align to TRBD1. Per germline, CDR1 MNHEY and CDR2 SMNVEV (reference sequence). CDR3 size: 16 residues. Losses at the gene ends were 6 bases for V and 5 bases for J; bases not matched to a gene: 14. The CDR3: CASSQTTGGPKNEQYF. In DNA form, the CDR3 reads TGTGCCAGCAGCCAAACAACAGGGGGCCCTAAGAACGAGCAGTACTTC.

This clone was picked up a small number of times. The rearrangement uses TRBV2 and TRBJ2-6, with D unresolved. Germline lookup yields CDR1 SNHLY and CDR2 FYNNEI. The V and J ends lost 4 bases and 2 bases respectively, with 6 bases between them. The CDR3 length is 14 residues. The CDR3 reads CASSGLTGANVLTF. CDR3 in DNA: TGTGCCAGCAGTGGACTGACTGGGGCCAACGTCCTGACTTTC.

In its sample, this clone was seen a few times. The chain links TRBV10-3 to TRBJ1-1; D ambiguous. The CDR3 runs to 11 residues. Between the trimmed V and J ends, which lost 3 bases and 11 bases, there was a span of 10 bases. Looked up from germline, CDR1 is ENHRY and CDR2 is SYGVKD. In DNA, the CDR3 is TGTGCCATCAGTGATCTGACTAAGGCTTTCTTT. The encoded protein is CAISDLTKAFF.

The rearrangement joins TRBV19 to TRBJ1-5, with D possibly TRBD1 on 5 matching bases. The V gene lost 1 base and the J gene lost 2 bases, with 12 bases spanning the gap. This CDR3 is 16 amino acids long. Germline V gene sequence: CDR1 LNHDA, CDR2 SQIVND (reference sequence). The CDR3, as DNA: TGTGCCAGTAGTATAGGGCGGAGGGGAGGCAATCAGCCCCAGCATTTT. It translates to CASSIGRRGGNQPQHF.

The V and J genes are TRBV4-1 and TRBJ1-4; D is possibly TRBD1 (5 bases). Germline CDR1 MGHRA, CDR2 YSYEKL. This CDR3 is built from 16 residues. Trimming stripped 0 bases from V and 8 bases from J, with 16 bases between. The CDR3, as DNA: TGCGCCAGCAGCCAAGATAGGGGCCCAGGGAGCGAAAAACTGTTTTTT. Protein sequence: CASSQDRGPGSEKLFF.

The chain is built from TRBV2 and TRBJ2-7; D not certain. Deletions cut 8 bases from V and 6 bases from J, with 17 bases between. This CDR3 has 13 amino acids. Germline V gives CDR1 SNHLY, CDR2 FYNNEI. CDR3 amino acids: CASQDLSTPEQYF. The CDR3 nucleotides read TGTGCCAGCCAGGATCTGAGTACGCCCGAGCAGTACTTC.

The chain links TRBV9 to TRBJ2-1; TRBD2 matches 9 bases. Germline loops: CDR1 SGDLS, CDR2 YYNGEE. The CDR3 is made up of 18 amino acids. Trimming took 0 bases from V and 6 from J; bases not matched to a gene: 13. This CDR3 is CASSVATGAGGRANEQFF. The CDR3 DNA reads TGTGCCAGCAGCGTAGCTACTGGGGCGGGAGGGCGAGCCAATGAGCAGTTCTTC.

The chain couples TRBV25-1 to TRBJ1-1; D is possibly TRBD1 (5 bases). There are 15 residues in the CDR3. CDR1 MGHDK and CDR2 SYGVNS come from the germline V gene. The V end lost 6 bases, the J end lost 2 bases, and 16 bases lay between the germline ends. The CDR3 region has the DNA TGTGCCAGCAGACCCGCGGGGGACCGAAACACTGAAGCTTTCTTT. As protein: CASRPAGDRNTEAFF.

The V call is TRBV6-5, the J call TRBJ2-4, with TRBD2 identical over 11 bases. Germline CDR1 MNHEY, CDR2 SVGAGI. After removal of 2 bases from V and 0 bases from J, the junction contained 0 bases not matched to a gene. The CDR3 covers 16 residues. The CDR3 is CASSYGLAGAKNIQYF. The CDR3 nucleotides are TGTGCCAGCAGTTACGGACTAGCGGGAGCCAAAAACATTCAGTACTTC.

This clone has a single count. The chain carries TRBV6-6 and TRBJ2-1; 9 bases match TRBD1. The CDR3 totals 12 residues. V shed 6 bases and J 14 bases; nucleotides not matched to a gene: 8. Germline CDR1 MNHNY, CDR2 SVGAGI (reference sequence). The CDR3 DNA follows: TGTGCCAGCAGCGAGGCCGGGACAGGGAAGTTCTTC. Encoded protein: CASSEAGTGKFF.

The chain uses TRBV5-1 and TRBJ1-4; D unresolved. The CDR3 sequence is 15 residues long. CDR1 SGHRS and CDR2 YFSETQ come from the germline V gene. V was shortened by 2 bases and J by 4 bases, with 12 bases between the two germline ends. CDR3 sequence: CASSFVAASNEKLFF. The DNA of the CDR3 is TGCGCCAGCAGCTTTGTGGCAGCGAGTAATGAAAAACTGTTTTTT.

The chain recombines TRBV7-2 with TRBJ2-1, with 9 bases matching TRBD2. Germline CDR1 and CDR2: SGHTA and FQGNSA. The CDR3 has 16 amino acids. Germline trimming cut 1 base from V and 4 bases from J; bases unmatched to any gene: 5. The CDR3 region is CASSLGRGGAYNEQFF. In DNA, the CDR3 is TGTGCCAGCAGCTTAGGGCGGGGGGGCGCGTACAATGAGCAGTTCTTC.

CDR3 in amino acids: CASGGGSYNEQFF. CDR3 nucleotides: TGTGCCAGCGGAGGAGGCTCCTACAATGAGCAGTTCTTC. The chain links TRBV7-9 to TRBJ2-1, with D possibly being TRBD2 (5 bases). Trimming pared 8 bases from V and 0 bases from J, leaving 8 bases between. The CDR3 runs to 13 residues. The germline gives CDR1 SEHNR, CDR2 FQNEAQ (reference sequence).

This chain connects TRBV11-2 to TRBJ2-5, with D tentatively TRBD1 (5 bases). Trimming shortened V by 0 bases and J by 4 bases, and 15 bases separated the two germline ends. CDR1 is SGHAT, CDR2 FQNNGV, per germline. This CDR3 comprises 16 residues. CDR3 protein: CASSLDLQGGVETQYF. The CDR3 DNA sequence: TGTGCCAGCAGCTTAGATCTGCAGGGTGGGGTAGAGACCCAGTACTTC.

The V call is TRBV5-1, the J call TRBJ2-3; TRBD2 agrees at 8 bases. V lost 5 bases to trimming and J lost 6 bases; unmatched junction nucleotides: 8. Germline V gene sequence: CDR1 SGHRS, CDR2 YFSETQ. CDR3 size: 14 residues. The CDR3 DNA is TGCGCCAGCAGGGCGGGGGGCTTCTCCGATACGCAGTATTTT. The encoded protein is CASRAGGFSDTQYF. Looking up the rest from reference TRBV5-1 and TRBJ2-3 gives the full variable domain: KAGVTQTPRYLIKTRGQQVTLSCSPISGHRSVSWYQQTPGQGLQFLFEYFSETQRNKGNFPGRFSGRQFSNSRSEMNVSTLELGDSALYLCASRAGGFSDTQYFGPGTRLTVL.